The clone carrying this T cell receptor (beta chain) was counted once. A multiplex PCR was run with 60 Vbeta primers and 13 Jbeta primers. The table came from immunoSEQ multiplex PCR; TCRdb's copy has only in-frame clones and leaves some out. The data contain 120,000 or so clones, 77% of them singletons. This record belongs to a study of cytomegalovirus exposure and HLA in healthy donors. The source is a human donor in good health. The sequenced sample was PBMCs.

CDR3 region: CAPRSSSGDNRSYEQYF. CDR3 in DNA: TGTGCTCCCAGGAGCAGTAGTGGGGACAATCGCTCCTACGAGCAGTACTTC. The rearrangement links TRBV6-4 to TRBJ2-5; a weak D match, TRBD1 (6 bases). The J call may be faulty, since TRBJ2-7 better matches the DNA end. The CDR3 length is 17 residues. Germline loops: CDR1 MRHNA, CDR2 SNTAGT.